This T cell receptor beta chain was documented in a study of blood T cell repertoires in COVID-19. About the research overall: The cDNA or gDNA used as material had been derived from T cells, B-cell-depleted T cells, or PBMCs.

How the authors handled the data: Nucleated cell counts were estimated from reference gene primer amplification. Produced via immunoSEQ multiplex PCR; TCRdb's table is partial and in-frame only. Clone size and V and J calls were adopted from that table, with D and trimming inferred from the DNA. Of 200,000 to 250,000 clones listed, about 80% were seen once; the top ten hold 1.3%. The CDR3 loop spans 13 amino acids. Germline CDR1 is SNHLY and CDR2 is FYNNEI. Trimming removed 6 bases from V and 8 bases from J, with 14 bases in between. The clonotype originates from a woman aged 35 to 49 with acute COVID-19. The V and J genes are TRBV2 and TRBJ2-1; a weak D match, TRBD2 (6 bases). The sequencing input was PBMCs or T cells enriched from blood (not recorded which). The CDR3 DNA sequence: TGTGCCAGCAGGGGACTCCCATATGATGAGCAGTTCTTC. As protein: CASRGLPYDEQFF.